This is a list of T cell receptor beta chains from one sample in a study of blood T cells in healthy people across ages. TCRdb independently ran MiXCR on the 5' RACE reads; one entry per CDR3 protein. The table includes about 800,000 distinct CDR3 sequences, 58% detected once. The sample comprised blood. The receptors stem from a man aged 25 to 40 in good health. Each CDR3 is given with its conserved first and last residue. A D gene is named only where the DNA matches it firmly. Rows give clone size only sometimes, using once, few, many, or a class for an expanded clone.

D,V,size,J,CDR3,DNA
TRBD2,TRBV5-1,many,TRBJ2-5,CASSPGLALEETQYF,TGCGCCAGCAGCCCCGGACTAGCTTTGGAAGAGACCCAGTACTTC
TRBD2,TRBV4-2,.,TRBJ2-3,CASSRSAGDRTDTQYF,TGTGCCAGCAGCCGAAGTGCGGGGGACCGCACAGATACGCAGTATTTT
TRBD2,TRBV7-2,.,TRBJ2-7,CASSLVAGVSSYEQYF,TGTGCCAGCAGCTTAGTTGCGGGGGTGAGCTCCTACGAGCAGTACTTC
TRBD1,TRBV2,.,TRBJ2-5,CASSALGQRRETQYF,TGTGCCAGCAGTGCCCTGGGACAGAGGAGGGAGACCCAGTACTTC
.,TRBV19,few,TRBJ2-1,CASSTRGNEQFF,TGTGCCAGTAGTACTAGGGGCAATGAGCAGTTCTTC
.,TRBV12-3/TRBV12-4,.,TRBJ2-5,CASSPSVFGGPNNEQYF,TGTGCCAGCAGTCCTTCTGTATTTGGGGGGCCCAACAATGAGCAGTACTTC
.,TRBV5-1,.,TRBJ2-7,CASSLVSPSSYEQYF,TGCGCCAGCAGCTTGGTCTCGCCTAGTTCCTACGAGCAGTACTTC
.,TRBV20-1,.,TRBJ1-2,CSARGGTPSGYTF,TGCAGTGCTAGAGGGGGGACACCCTCTGGCTACACCTTC
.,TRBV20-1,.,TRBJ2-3,CSASRDPQYF,TGCAGTGCTAGTAGGGATCCGCAGTATTTT
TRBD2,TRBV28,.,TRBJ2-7,CASSLTRGLAGAYEQYF,TGTGCCAGCAGTTTAACACGAGGACTAGCGGGAGCCTACGAGCAGTACTTC
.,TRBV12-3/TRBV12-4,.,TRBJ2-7,CASSFRPVLEQYF,TGTGCCAGCAGTTTCCGTCCCGTTTTGGAGCAGTACTTC
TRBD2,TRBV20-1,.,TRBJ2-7,CSARGGSGGRTYEQYF,TGCAGTGCTAGAGGTGGTAGCGGGGGGCGAACCTACGAGCAGTACTTC
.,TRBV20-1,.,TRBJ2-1,CSAKTPSSYNEQFF,TGCAGTGCTAAGACACCTAGCTCCTACAATGAGCAGTTCTTC
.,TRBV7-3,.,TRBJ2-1,CASSVSGHGYNEQFF,TGTGCCAGCAGCGTAAGCGGGCATGGCTACAATGAGCAGTTCTTC
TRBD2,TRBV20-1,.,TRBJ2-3,CSASALGRLAGSDTQYF,TGCAGTGCTAGCGCGCTTGGGAGACTAGCGGGTTCAGATACGCAGTATTTT
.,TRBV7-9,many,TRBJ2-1,CASSSGGNEQFF,TGTGCCAGCAGTTCCGGTGGGAATGAGCAGTTCTTC
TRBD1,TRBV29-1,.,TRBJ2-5,CSVGSGQSPYSRETQYF,TGCAGCGTTGGGTCGGGACAGAGTCCCTACAGTCGAGAGACCCAGTACTTC
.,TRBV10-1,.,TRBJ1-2,CASSDDQRFAHHGYTF,TGCGCCAGCAGTGATGACCAGAGGTTCGCCCATCATGGCTACACCTTC
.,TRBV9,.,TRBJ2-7,CASSVVPGVGYEQYF,TGTGCCAGCAGCGTAGTTCCGGGCGTGGGCTACGAGCAGTACTTC
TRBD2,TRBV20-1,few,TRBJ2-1,CSAHSGRGYNEQFF,TGCAGTGCCCATAGCGGGAGAGGGTACAATGAGCAGTTCTTC
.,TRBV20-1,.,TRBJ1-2,CSARGLAGYGYTF,TGCAGTGCTAGAGGGTTGGCAGGGTATGGCTACACCTTC
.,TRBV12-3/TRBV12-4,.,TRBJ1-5,CASTSSRDIGRQPQHF,TGTGCCAGCACAAGCTCTCGGGACATCGGGCGACAGCCCCAGCATTTT
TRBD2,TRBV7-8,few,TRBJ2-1,CASSSTLIGAGIYNEQFF,TGTGCCAGCAGCTCCACCCTTATCGGAGCGGGGATCTACAATGAGCAGTTCTTC
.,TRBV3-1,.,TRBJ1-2,CASSQLKAFYGYTF,TGTGCCAGCAGCCAACTCAAGGCCTTCTATGGCTACACCTTC
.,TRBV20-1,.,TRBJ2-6,CSARASAGANVLTF,TGCAGTGCTAGAGCGAGCGCTGGGGCCAACGTCCTGACTTTC
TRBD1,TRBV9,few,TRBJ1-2,CASRSGTGAGYTF,TGTGCCAGCAGATCCGGGACAGGTGCTGGCTACACCTTC
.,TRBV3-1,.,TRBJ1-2,CASSPDPTSPYGYTF,TGTGCCAGCAGCCCTGATCCGACCTCCCCCTATGGCTACACCTTC
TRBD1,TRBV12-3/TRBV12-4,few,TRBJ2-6,CASSWTGGESGANVLTF,TGTGCCAGCAGCTGGACAGGGGGAGAGAGTGGGGCCAACGTCCTGACTTTC
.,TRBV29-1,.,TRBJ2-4,CSVVGGQNIQYF,TGCAGCGTTGTAGGGGGTCAAAACATTCAGTACTTC
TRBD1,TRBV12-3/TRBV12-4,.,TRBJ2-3,CASRGQGSDTQYF,TGTGCCAGCAGGGGACAGGGGAGCGATACGCAGTATTTT
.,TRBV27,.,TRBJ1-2,CASSLQAGWWYGYTF,TGTGCCAGCAGTTTACAGGCCGGGTGGTGGTATGGCTACACCTTC
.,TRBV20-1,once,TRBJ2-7,CSARETGFSYEQYF,TGCAGTGCTAGAGAGACGGGATTTTCCTACGAGCAGTACTTC
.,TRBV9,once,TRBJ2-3,CASSVTTVPTDTQYF,TGTGCCAGCAGCGTAACGACGGTCCCCACAGATACGCAGTATTTT
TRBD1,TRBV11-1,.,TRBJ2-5,CASNSGTANQETQYF,TGTGCCAGCAACTCCGGGACAGCAAACCAAGAGACCCAGTACTTC
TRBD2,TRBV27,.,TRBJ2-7,CASSSGAMEEQYF,TGTGCCAGCAGTAGCGGGGCCATGGAGGAGCAGTACTTC
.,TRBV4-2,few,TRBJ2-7,CASSHDRRGYEQYF,TGTGCCAGCAGCCACGACCGGCGTGGCTACGAGCAGTACTTC
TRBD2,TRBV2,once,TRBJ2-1,CASMGGPREEAYNEQFF,TGTGCCAGCATGGGCGGCCCTCGGGAGGAAGCCTACAATGAGCAGTTCTTC
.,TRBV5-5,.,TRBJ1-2,CASSFTRSWYLGGYTF,TGTGCCAGCAGCTTTACGAGGTCCTGGTACCTCGGGGGCTACACCTTC
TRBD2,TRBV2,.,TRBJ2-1,CASSLGTSLDEQFF,TGTGCCAGCAGCCTCGGGACTAGCTTGGATGAGCAGTTCTTC
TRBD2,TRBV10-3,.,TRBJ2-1,CATLAGESYNEQFF,TGTGCCACTCTAGCGGGAGAGTCCTACAATGAGCAGTTCTTC
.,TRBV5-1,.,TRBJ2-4,CASSESTGVNIQYF,TGCGCCAGCAGCGAATCTACCGGGGTAAACATTCAGTACTTC
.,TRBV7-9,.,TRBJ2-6,CASSQFSGANVLTF,TGTGCCAGCAGCCAGTTCTCTGGGGCCAACGTCCTGACTTTC